The rows below give T cell receptor beta chains drawn from one sample of a study of PD-1 blockade in classical Hodgkin lymphoma. TCRdb's copy holds only in-frame clones and misses some; the assay was immunoSEQ multiplex PCR. The table lists 25,000 to 35,000 clones, 71% of them singletons, with about 3.3% in the top ten. The material was peripheral blood mononuclear cells (PBMCs), obtained before the second cycle of nivolumab. The receptors were sampled from a human donor with classical Hodgkin lymphoma. Both conserved end residues are part of each CDR3. The D gene is left open where the match is weak. Only part of the rows carry a size: once, few, many, or a class if the clone is expanded.

clone size	D gene	V gene	J gene	CDR3 DNA	CDR3 protein
-	TRBD2	TRBV28	TRBJ2-7	TGTGCCAGCAGCCTAGCGGCGCGCGAGCAGTACTTC	CASSLAAREQYF
-	TRBD1	TRBV5-4	TRBJ2-5	TGTGCCAGCAACGTTAACAGGGGGAGCGGAGAGACCCAGTACTTC	CASNVNRGSGETQYF
-	TRBD2	TRBV6-5	TRBJ2-7	TGTGCCAGCAGCCCGACCCGGGACTACATCTACGAGCAGTACTTC	CASSPTRDYIYEQYF
-	-	TRBV6-5	TRBJ2-7	TGTGCCAGCAGTTACTCACAGGCCGGGGGCGAGCAGTACTTC	CASSYSQAGGEQYF
-	-	TRBV11-3	TRBJ2-1	TGTGCCAGCAGCTTAGGTCCGCAGAGCTCCTACAATGAGCAGTTCTTC	CASSLGPQSSYNEQFF
-	TRBD2	TRBV7-3	TRBJ2-7	TGTGCCAGCAGCTTAGCGGGGGGAGGCTCCTACGAGCAGTACTTC	CASSLAGGGSYEQYF
once	-	TRBV7-9	TRBJ1-1	TGTGCCAGCAGCGGGTTGGCTGAAGCTTTCTTT	CASSGLAEAFF
few	-	TRBV2	TRBJ2-2	TGTGCCAGCAGTGAACGACAGATTATAAACACCGGGGAGCTGTTTTTT	CASSERQIINTGELFF
-	-	TRBV7-6	TRBJ2-6	TGTGCCAGCAGCTTTGTCCGGCAGGACTGGTCTGGGGCCAACGTCCTGACTTTC	CASSFVRQDWSGANVLTF
-	TRBD1	TRBV5-5	TRBJ1-2	TGTGCCAGCAGCTTGGAGGGGGCAGTGGAAGGCTATGGCTACACCTTC	CASSLEGAVEGYGYTF
-	-	TRBV28	TRBJ2-3	TGTGCCAGCATAGAAACAGGGACTAGCACAGATACGCAGTATTTT	CASIETGTSTDTQYF
-	TRBD2	TRBV19	TRBJ2-6	TGTGCCAGCCGAGCGGGGCATGGGGCCAACGTCCTGACTTTC	CASRAGHGANVLTF
-	TRBD1	TRBV10-3	TRBJ2-2	TGTGCCATCAGTGTATACAGGGGGGACACCGGGGAGCTGTTTTTT	CAISVYRGDTGELFF
-	TRBD1	TRBV6-4	TRBJ1-5	TGTGCCAGCAGTGTGGCAGGGGGTAGCAATCAGCCCCAGCATTTT	CASSVAGGSNQPQHF
-	-	TRBV4-1	TRBJ1-4	TGCGCCAGCAGCCACCGGTGGAAGGAGGAAAAACTGTTTTTT	CASSHRWKEEKLFF
-	TRBD1	TRBV27	TRBJ2-3	TGTGCCAGCAGTTGGGGACAGGGCACAGATACGCAGTATTTT	CASSWGQGTDTQYF
-	TRBD1	TRBV10-3	TRBJ2-5	TGTGCCATTAACTCAGGACAGGGTGGGCAAGAGACCCAGTACTTC	CAINSGQGGQETQYF
-	TRBD1	TRBV13	TRBJ2-7	TGTGCCAGCAGCTCCGGGACAGGGGATTACGAGCAGTACTTC	CASSSGTGDYEQYF
-	-	TRBV29-1	TRBJ1-3	TGCAGCGTCCACACCGACGGGAACACCATATATTTT	CSVHTDGNTIYF
-	-	TRBV10-3	TRBJ1-3	TGTGCCATCAGTGAAGGGAGGGTTGGAAACACCATATATTTT	CAISEGRVGNTIYF
-	TRBD1	TRBV5-1	TRBJ2-7	TGCGCCAGCAGCTCGGACAGGGGAGACGAGCAGTACTTC	CASSSDRGDEQYF
once	-	TRBV5-1	TRBJ1-1	TGCGCCAGCAGCTCCGAGACAGGTTTGAACACTGAAGCTTTCTTT	CASSSETGLNTEAFF
once	-	TRBV6-6	TRBJ2-3	TGTGCCAGCAGTCGACTAGTCACAGATACGCAGTATTTT	CASSRLVTDTQYF
-	-	TRBV27	TRBJ2-7	TGTGCCAGCAGGGGGATGACCTACGAGCAGTACTTC	CASRGMTYEQYF
-	-	TRBV2	TRBJ1-2	TGTGCCAGCAGTGAAGCCACCTTGACAGGCAATTATGGCTACACCTTC	CASSEATLTGNYGYTF
-	-	TRBV5-6	TRBJ2-7	TGTGCCAGCAGCTTGGCTTCTGGGACACTTAGCTCCTACGAGCAGTACTTC	CASSLASGTLSSYEQYF
-	-	TRBV2	TRBJ1-5	TGTGCCAGCAGTCCGGATTCCGATCAGCCCCAGCATTTT	CASSPDSDQPQHF
once	-	TRBV29-1	TRBJ1-1	TGCAGCGTTGAAGAATTCCTGCCGGGGACTGAAGCTTTCTTT	CSVEEFLPGTEAFF
-	TRBD1	TRBV11-3	TRBJ2-2	TGTGCCAGCAGCTCAGGGGGTTATTTGACCGGGGAGCTGTTTTTT	CASSSGGYLTGELFF
-	-	TRBV4-1	TRBJ1-4	TGCGCCAGCAGCCAAGATAACGCTGTGGGCAGGTCAACTAATGAAAAACTGTTTTTT	CASSQDNAVGRSTNEKLFF
-	-	TRBV27	TRBJ2-2	TGTGCCAGCAGTAGGATCCTAACGAACACCGGGGAGCTGTTTTTT	CASSRILTNTGELFF
-	-	TRBV7-9	TRBJ1-1	TGTGCCAGCAGCTTAGAGGGGGGCGGAGGCACTGAAGCTTTCTTT	CASSLEGGGGTEAFF
once	TRBD2	TRBV30	TRBJ2-1	TGTGCCTGGAGTCCGATCGGGGCGGGGGGTAACAATGAGCAGTTCTTC	CAWSPIGAGGNNEQFF
-	-	TRBV7-9	TRBJ2-7	TGTGCCAGCGGGGGGACCTCCCTTACTAAATACGAGCAGTACTTC	CASGGTSLTKYEQYF
-	-	TRBV11-2	TRBJ2-7	TGTGCCAGCAGCGTGGGTCGGCTCGGACCTCTCTCCTACGAGCAGTACTTC	CASSVGRLGPLSYEQYF
few	-	TRBV2	TRBJ2-1	TGTGCCAGCAGTGAAACGGGGGTCTTTCCCTACAATGAGCAGTTCTTC	CASSETGVFPYNEQFF
few	TRBD2	TRBV29-1	TRBJ2-2	TGCAGCGTTGTTTACCCAGCGGGGGGGCAATACACCGGGGAGCTGTTTTTT	CSVVYPAGGQYTGELFF
-	TRBD1	TRBV28	TRBJ2-7	TGTGCCAGCAGTCCCTCGACAGGGTCTCTCGAGCAGTACTTC	CASSPSTGSLEQYF
-	-	TRBV7-3	TRBJ2-3	TGTGCCAGCAGTCTTAATCGGGAAGATACGCAGTATTTT	CASSLNREDTQYF
-	-	TRBV27	TRBJ1-2	TGTGCCAGCAGTTTTGGACGGGCGGCCGATGGCTACACCTTC	CASSFGRAADGYTF
-	TRBD2	TRBV27	TRBJ2-1	TGTGCCAGCAGTTCCGCGAGATTAGCGGGGGCAACCTACAATGAGCAGTTCTTC	CASSSARLAGATYNEQFF
once	-	TRBV7-2	TRBJ2-7	TGTGCCAGCAGCTTAACGGACAGCACCTACGAGCAGTACTTC	CASSLTDSTYEQYF
few	-	TRBV4-1	TRBJ1-1	TGCGCCAGCAGTTCGAGCCCCGGAACTGAAGCTTTCTTT	CASSSSPGTEAFF
few	-	TRBV7-2	TRBJ2-5	TGTGCCAGCAGCTCCCTGGGAGAGACCCAGTACTTC	CASSSLGETQYF
-	-	TRBV11-2	TRBJ1-1	TGTGCCAGCAGCCACCTAGGGGGCACTGAAGCTTTCTTT	CASSHLGGTEAFF
-	-	TRBV12-5	TRBJ2-1	TGTGCTAGTGGTCAGGGGGGTGAGCAGTTCTTC	CASGQGGEQFF